This is a list of T cell receptor beta chains from one sample in a study of CXCR3-negative and CXCR3-positive naive CD8 T cells. Following a re-call of the 5' RACE reads, TCRdb has one entry per CDR3 protein and lacks DNA. This listing includes about 60,000 distinct CDR3 sequences. Sequenced sample: naive CXCR3+ CD8+ T cells from blood. The receptors were sampled from a human donor in good health. Some clones in this sample may be carry-over from other donors' samples. CDR3s include the opening cysteine and the closing phenylalanine or tryptophan. The order of the fields is J gene, V gene, CDR3 length, CDR3 protein.

>TRBJ2-1|TRBV14|16
CASSQDLGLAENEQFF
>TRBJ2-7|TRBV29-1|17
CSVEVPVRLGSSYEQYF
>TRBJ2-2|TRBV7-9|16
CASSLVREDPAGELFF
>TRBJ2-3|TRBV5-5|14
CASTGGGGTDTQYF
>TRBJ2-7|TRBV6-1|17
CASSEEPSGGSSYEQYF
>TRBJ1-1|TRBV4-3|16
CASSLGTAGGRTEAFF
>TRBJ2-2|TRBV7-9|14
CASSIQGSAGELFF
>TRBJ2-1|TRBV19|16
CASSPSGRRSYNEQFF
>TRBJ2-7|TRBV27|14
CASSFVDGTYEQYF
>TRBJ2-1|TRBV4-3|15
CASRYSGGGGNEQFF